Listed here are 27 T cell receptor beta chains from one sample, sequenced in a study of blood T cell repertoires in COVID-19. Assay: immunoSEQ multiplex PCR; the TCRdb copy retains only in-frame clones and omits some. The sample shows 130,000 to 150,000 clones, 81% of them seen only once. The specimen sequenced was peripheral blood. Receptors were obtained from a human donor with acute or convalescent COVID-19. The donor label of this sample is uncertain.

The chain employs TRBV4-1 and TRBJ2-2; D uncertain. This CDR3 is built from 13 residues. The germline CDR1 and CDR2 sequences are MGHRA and YSYEKL. The V end lost 4 bases, the J end lost 6 bases, and 9 bases lay between the germline ends. The CDR3 DNA follows: TGCGCCAGCAGCCCTCCTAGTCCCGGGGAGCTGTTTTTT. Translation: CASSPPSPGELFF.

The V and J genes are TRBV5-4 and TRBJ1-2, with unresolved D. Germline V lookup: CDR1 SGHNT, CDR2 YYREEE (reference sequence). This CDR3 has 13 residues. The V gene lost 0 bases and the J gene lost 3 bases, with 6 bases spanning the gap. The chain's CDR3 is CASSLGRDYGYTF. Here the CDR3 DNA reads TGTGCCAGCAGCTTGGGACGGGACTATGGCTACACCTTC.

The chain is built from TRBV3-1 (or the pseudogene TRBV3-2) and TRBJ2-2, with unresolved D. Germline lookup yields CDR1 LGHDT and CDR2 YNNKEL (reference sequence). CDR3 length: 13 amino acids. V lost 4 bases to trimming and J lost 7 bases, with 10 bases between them. In DNA, the CDR3 is TGTGCCAGCAGCCTAAGCCCCGGCGGGGAGCTGTTTTTT. It encodes CASSLSPGGELFF.

The rearrangement links TRBV27 to TRBJ2-1, with 8 positions matching TRBD2. Germline-derived CDR1 and CDR2 are MNHEY and SMNVEV (reference sequence). The CDR3 consists of 16 residues. J lost 2 bases, V lost 4 bases, and 7 bases had no gene match. DNA of the CDR3: TGTGCCAGCAGTTCCCCGGGGGGGGCCCCCTACAATGAGCAGTTCTTC. This codes for CASSSPGGAPYNEQFF.

The chain carries TRBV24-1 and TRBJ2-2; a possible D gene is TRBD2 (5 bases). CDR1 and CDR2 (germline): KGHDR, SFDVKD. CDR3 length: 16 residues. V was pared by 5 bases and J by 0 bases, with 12 bases between. This chain's CDR3 is CATSGARVPNTGELFF. DNA of the CDR3: TGTGCCACCAGTGGCGCGCGGGTCCCGAACACCGGGGAGCTGTTTTTT.

This rearrangement joins TRBV10-1 to TRBJ2-2, with 7 bases matching TRBD2. Germline V gene lookup returns CDR1 WNHNN and CDR2 SYGVQD (reference sequence). The trim removed 0 bases at V and 1 base at J, leaving 2 bases unmatched. The CDR3 contains 16 residues. The CDR3 coding sequence is TGCGCCAGCAGTGAGTCACGCGGGGGGAACACCGGGGAGCTGTTTTTT. Amino acid sequence: CASSESRGGNTGELFF.

V gene TRBV6-5 combines with J gene TRBJ1-1; TRBD1 might be the D (5 bases). CDR1 is MNHEY and CDR2 is SVGAGI in the germline V gene. The CDR3 is 14 amino acids. The V end lost 8 bases, the J end lost 5 bases, and 18 bases lay between the germline ends. The CDR3 here is CASHRKSKGTEAFF. The CDR3 coding sequence is TGTGCCAGCCACCGCAAGTCGAAGGGGACTGAAGCTTTCTTT.

The chain joins TRBV6-1 to TRBJ1-4; D remains ambiguous. The length of the CDR3 is 12 residues. Germline assignment: CDR1 MNHNS and CDR2 SASEGT. V was trimmed by 1 base and J by 13 bases, leaving 10 bases between them. The CDR3 spells CASSEGRNRLFF. The DNA for the CDR3 is TGTGCCAGCAGTGAAGGACGAAACAGACTGTTTTTT.

Details on this clone: Just one base apart from a much larger clone, this may be a read error. The sample holds other DNA sequences that translate to the same CDR3. The chain recombines TRBV27 with TRBJ2-7; TRBD1 agrees at 8 bases. The CDR3 consists of 16 residues. Germline CDR1 is MNHEY and CDR2 is SMNVEV (reference sequence). CDR3 sequence (DNA): TGTGCCAGCAGTCCACTGGACAGGGTGGACTCCTATGAGCAGTACTTC. Translated: CASSPLDRVDSYEQYF.

The chain uses TRBV7-2 and TRBJ1-4, with 7 bases matching TRBD1. After removal of 4 bases from V and 0 bases from J, the junction contained 2 bases not matched to a gene. CDR3 length: 15 amino acids. Germline-derived CDR1 and CDR2 are SGHTA and FQGNSA. CDR3 DNA sequence: TGTGCCAGCAGCTACAGGGGTACAACTAATGAAAAACTGTTTTTT. Its protein product is CASSYRGTTNEKLFF.

The chain links TRBV5-6 to TRBJ1-1; D is perhaps TRBD1 (5 bases). The CDR3 length is 13 residues. V was cut by 1 base and J by 4 bases, with 8 bases left in between. Germline values: CDR1 SGHDT, CDR2 YYEEEE. The chain's CDR3 is CASSLQGGTEAFF. In nucleotides, the CDR3 is TGTGCCAGCAGCTTGCAGGGTGGCACTGAAGCTTTCTTT.

CDR3 sequence: CASSQGTSVLSYEQYF. The DNA for the CDR3 is TGTGCCAGCAGCCAGGGTACTAGCGTTCTATCCTACGAGCAGTACTTC. This chain uses TRBV3-1 (or the pseudogene TRBV3-2) with TRBJ2-7; 7 nucleotides match TRBD2. V shed 3 bases and J 1 base; nucleotides not matched to a gene: 9. In germline, CDR1 is LGHDT, CDR2 YNNKEL (reference sequence). The length of the CDR3 is 16 residues.

The gene calls are TRBV24-1 and TRBJ2-5; D may be TRBD1 (6 bases). The CDR3 has 14 residues. V lost 2 bases, J lost 0 bases, and 6 bases lay in between. Looked up from germline, CDR1 is KGHDR and CDR2 is SFDVKD. Written as DNA, the CDR3 is TGTGCCACCAGTGATTGGGACAACCAAGAGACCCAGTACTTC. This sequence encodes CATSDWDNQETQYF.

This clone was seen only a few times. This chain connects TRBV3-1 (or the pseudogene TRBV3-2) to TRBJ1-1, with a weak D call TRBD1 (5 bases). Germline CDR1 LGHDT, CDR2 YNNKEL (reference sequence). There are 13 residues in the CDR3. Between the trimmed V and J ends, which lost 4 bases and 6 bases, there was a span of 12 bases. The CDR3 spells CASSPQTASEAFF. The CDR3 DNA reads TGTGCCAGCAGCCCCCAGACAGCCTCTGAAGCTTTCTTT.

This sequence joins TRBV2 and TRBJ1-2; D possibly corresponds to TRBD1 (6 bases). The CDR3 is 14 amino acids. The germline V gene has CDR1 SNHLY and CDR2 FYNNEI. Deletions cut 3 bases from V and 4 bases from J, with 12 bases between. CDR3 DNA sequence: TGTGCCAGCAGTGAGGGGCAGGGGTTCTATGGCTACACCTTC. Its translation: CASSEGQGFYGYTF. The full variable domain, completed using reference TRBV2 and TRBJ1-2, is EPEVTQTPSHQVTQMGQEVILRCVPISNHLYFYWYRQILGQKVEFLVSFYNNEISEKSEIFDDQFSVERPDGSNFTLKIRSTKLEDSAMYFCASSEGQGFYGYTFGSGTRLTVV.

This clone was picked up one time. The rearrangement joins TRBV5-4 to TRBJ1-1; TRBD1 matches at 8 bases. V lost 4 bases, J lost 5 bases, and 10 bases stayed unmatched. Germline V lookup: CDR1 SGHNT, CDR2 YYREEE (reference sequence). The length of the CDR3 is 15 residues. As DNA, the CDR3 is TGTGCCAGCAGCACCAGCAGACAGGGGAAAACTGAAGCTTTCTTT. Amino acids: CASSTSRQGKTEAFF.

This clone was picked up one time. This rearrangement joins TRBV30 to TRBJ2-3; 13 positions agree with TRBD2. The V gene's germline CDR1 is GTSNPN and CDR2 SVGIG (reference sequence). The CDR3 runs to 15 residues. The J segment lost 8 bases and the V segment lost 2 bases, leaving 7 bases of the junction unmatched. For the CDR3, the DNA is TGTGCCTGGAGTTCTACTAGCGGGGGGGCCGGTACGCAGTATTTT. This translates into CAWSSTSGGAGTQYF.

V is TRBV30 and J is TRBJ1-3; D may be TRBD1 (5 bases). This CDR3 spans 15 amino acids. V was clipped by 4 bases and J by 4 bases, with 17 bases between them. Germline CDR1 GTSNPN, CDR2 SVGIG (reference sequence). CDR3: CAWKGSGFTGNTIYF. CDR3 sequence (DNA): TGTGCCTGGAAGGGGTCAGGTTTCACAGGAAACACCATATATTTT.

V gene TRBV6-5 combines with J gene TRBJ2-5; the D gene is possibly TRBD1 (6 bases). The CDR3 consists of 13 residues. Trimming took 6 bases from V and 7 from J, leaving 15 bases between them. CDR1 and CDR2 from the germline V gene are MNHEY and SVGAGI. The CDR3 protein is CASSRTETRTQYF. The CDR3 DNA is TGTGCCAGCAGCCGGACAGAAACCAGGACCCAGTACTTC.

The chain couples TRBV29-1 to TRBJ2-4; 7 bases are shared with TRBD1. The CDR3 sequence is 15 residues long. Germline trimming cut 6 bases from V and 7 bases from J; bases unmatched to any gene: 15. Germline CDR1 SQVTM, CDR2 ANQGSEA. The CDR3 DNA reads TGCAGCGTCTCCGGGACAGAACTTCAGTGGAACATTCAGTACTTC. Amino acids: CSVSGTELQWNIQYF.

The genes are TRBV3-1 (or the pseudogene TRBV3-2) and TRBJ2-3, with 7 bases aligning to TRBD1. Germline V CDR1 and CDR2: LGHDT, YNNKEL (reference sequence). This CDR3 comprises 17 residues. V lost 4 bases and J lost 3; bases outside the gene matches: 13. CDR3 in DNA: TGTGCCAGCAGCCCTGGTCTAGACAGGGCGGCGACAGATACGCAGTATTTT. It specifies CASSPGLDRAATDTQYF.

This clone came up a few times. V and J are TRBV2 and TRBJ1-1, with D possibly TRBD1 on 6 matching bases. V gave up 9 bases and J gave up 3 bases, with 8 bases separating them. Germline loops: CDR1 SNHLY, CDR2 FYNNEI. The CDR3 is made up of 11 amino acids. The CDR3 here is CARTGDTEAFF. The CDR3 DNA reads as TGTGCCAGGACAGGCGACACTGAAGCTTTCTTT.

The V and J genes are TRBV30 and TRBJ2-1, with 9 bases aligning to TRBD2. The V segment lost 2 bases and the J segment 14 bases; nucleotides outside the gene matches: 4. In germline, CDR1 is GTSNPN, CDR2 SVGIG (reference sequence). The length of the CDR3 is 11 residues. CDR3 amino acids: CAWSQRGVEFF. CDR3 DNA sequence: TGTGCCTGGAGTCAGCGGGGGGTGGAGTTCTTC.

V usage is TRBV19 and J usage is TRBJ2-1, with 7 bases aligning to TRBD2. V trimming: 6 bases; J trimming: 4 bases; junction bases outside the gene matches: 9. Germline CDR1 LNHDA, CDR2 SQIVND (reference sequence). CDR3 length equals 15 residues. The CDR3 loop is CASSAPSGEYNEQFF. In DNA form, the CDR3 reads TGTGCCAGTAGCGCTCCAAGCGGGGAATACAATGAGCAGTTCTTC.

This clone was detected once. This sequence joins TRBV6-4 and TRBJ1-1; D call uncertain. This CDR3 has 14 amino acids. Germline-derived CDR1 and CDR2 are MRHNA and SNTAGT. The germline V and J ends were trimmed by 3 bases and 4 bases, with 12 bases remaining between them. The CDR3 bases are TGTGCCAGCAGTGAAGGAGGTATCGGCACTGAAGCTTTCTTT. Protein sequence: CASSEGGIGTEAFF.

The chain is built from TRBV5-1 and TRBJ1-4; TRBD1 might be the D (6 bases). CDR1 is SGHRS, CDR2 YFSETQ, per germline. V was shortened by 4 bases and J by 2 bases, with 12 bases between the two germline ends. This CDR3 contains 15 residues. The CDR3 DNA sequence: TGCGCCAGCAGCCAAGCAGGGGAGACTAATGAAAAACTGTTTTTT. This translates into CASSQAGETNEKLFF.

The V call is TRBV30, the J call TRBJ2-1, with 10 positions matching TRBD1. After removal of 7 bases from V and 7 bases from J, the junction contained 7 bases not matched to a gene. Germline V gene lookup returns CDR1 GTSNPN and CDR2 SVGIG (reference sequence). This CDR3 is 13 amino acids long. The CDR3 DNA is TGTGCCTCCCGACAGGGGGCAGTGAATGAGCAGTTCTTC. Protein product: CASRQGAVNEQFF.